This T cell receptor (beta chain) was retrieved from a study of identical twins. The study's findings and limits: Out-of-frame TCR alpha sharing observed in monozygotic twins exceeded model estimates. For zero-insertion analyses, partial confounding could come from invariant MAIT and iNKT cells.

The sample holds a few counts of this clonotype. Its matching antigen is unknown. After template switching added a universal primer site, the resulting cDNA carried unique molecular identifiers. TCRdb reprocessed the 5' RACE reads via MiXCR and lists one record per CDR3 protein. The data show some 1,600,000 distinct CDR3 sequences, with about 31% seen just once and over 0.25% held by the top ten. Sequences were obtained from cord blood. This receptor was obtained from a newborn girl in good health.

CDR3 sequence: CASGLEGDTQYF. The DNA of the CDR3 is TGTGCTAGTGGTTTGGAGGGGGATACGCAGTATTTT. The gene calls are TRBV12-5 and TRBJ2-3; tentative D call: TRBD1 (5 bases). This CDR3 comprises 12 residues. The germline V gene has CDR1 LGHNT and CDR2 FRNRAP. V was shortened by 1 base and J by 6 bases, with 5 bases between the two germline ends.